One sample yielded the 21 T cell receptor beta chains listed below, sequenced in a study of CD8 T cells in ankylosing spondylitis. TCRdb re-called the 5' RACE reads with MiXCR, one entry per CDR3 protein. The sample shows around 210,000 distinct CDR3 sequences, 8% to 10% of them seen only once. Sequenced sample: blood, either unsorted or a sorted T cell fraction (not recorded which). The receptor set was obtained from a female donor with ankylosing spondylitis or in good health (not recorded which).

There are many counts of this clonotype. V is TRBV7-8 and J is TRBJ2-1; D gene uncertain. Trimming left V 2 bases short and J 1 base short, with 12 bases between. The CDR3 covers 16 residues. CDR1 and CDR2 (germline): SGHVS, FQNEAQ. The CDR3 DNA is TGTGCCAGCAGCTTATATAAGCGTCCTTCCTACAATGAGCAGTTCTTC. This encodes CASSLYKRPSYNEQFF.

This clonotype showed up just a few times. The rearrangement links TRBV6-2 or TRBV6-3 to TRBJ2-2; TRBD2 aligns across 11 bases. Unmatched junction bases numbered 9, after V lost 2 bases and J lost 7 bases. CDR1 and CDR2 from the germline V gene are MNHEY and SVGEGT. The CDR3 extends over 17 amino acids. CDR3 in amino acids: CASSYETSGTPDGELFF. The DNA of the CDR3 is TGTGCCAGCAGTTACGAGACTAGCGGGACCCCAGACGGGGAGCTGTTTTTT.

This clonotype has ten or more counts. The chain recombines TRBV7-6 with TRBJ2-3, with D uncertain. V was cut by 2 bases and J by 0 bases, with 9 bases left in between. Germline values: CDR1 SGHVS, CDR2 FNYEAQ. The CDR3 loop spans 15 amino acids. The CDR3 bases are TGTGCCAGCAGCTTACCGTCGGCCAGCACAGATACGCAGTATTTT. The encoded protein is CASSLPSASTDTQYF. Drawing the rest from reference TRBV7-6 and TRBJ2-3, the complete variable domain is GAGVSQSPRYKVTKRGQDVALRCDPISGHVSLYWYRQALGQGPEFLTYFNYEAQQDKSGLPNDRFSAERPEGSISTLTIQRTEQRDSAMYRCASSLPSASTDTQYFGPGTRLTVL.

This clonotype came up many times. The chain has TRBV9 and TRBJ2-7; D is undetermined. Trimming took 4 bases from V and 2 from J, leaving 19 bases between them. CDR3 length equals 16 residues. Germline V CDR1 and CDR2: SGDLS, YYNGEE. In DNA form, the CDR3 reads TGTGCCAGCAGCCCTAGACGCGGACGGACCACCTACGAGCAGTACTTC. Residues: CASSPRRGRTTYEQYF.

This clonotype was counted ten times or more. CDR3 sequence (DNA): TGCAGTGCTAACCTCCTAGCGGGAGGGGCGGGAGAGACCCAGTACTTC. Translation: CSANLLAGGAGETQYF. This sequence joins TRBV20-1 and TRBJ2-5, with 12 bases matching TRBD2. J was trimmed by 4 bases and V by 4 bases; bases with no gene match: 10. The CDR3 runs to 16 residues. The germline gives CDR1 DFQATT, CDR2 SNEGSKA (reference sequence).

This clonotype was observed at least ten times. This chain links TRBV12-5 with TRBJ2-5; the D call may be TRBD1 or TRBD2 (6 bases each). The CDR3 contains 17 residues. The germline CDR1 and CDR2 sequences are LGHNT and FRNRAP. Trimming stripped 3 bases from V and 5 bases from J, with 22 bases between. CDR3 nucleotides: TGTGCTAGTGGTTTCCTCCAGCATAGCGGAGGGGGGGAGACCCAGTACTTC. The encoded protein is CASGFLQHSGGGETQYF. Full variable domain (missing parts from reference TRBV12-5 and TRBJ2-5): DARVTQTPRHKVTEMGQEVTMRCQPILGHNTVFWYRQTMMQGLELLAYFRNRAPLDDSGMPKDRFSAEMPDATLATLKIQPSEPRDSAVYFCASGFLQHSGGGETQYFGPGTRLLVL.

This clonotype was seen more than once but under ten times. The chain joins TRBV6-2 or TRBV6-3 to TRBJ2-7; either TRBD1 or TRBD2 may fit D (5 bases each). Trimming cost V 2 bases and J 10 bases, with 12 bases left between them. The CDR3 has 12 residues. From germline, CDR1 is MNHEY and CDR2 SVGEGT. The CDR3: CASSYGTTDQYF. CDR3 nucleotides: TGTGCCAGCAGTTACGGGACGACGGACCAGTACTTC.

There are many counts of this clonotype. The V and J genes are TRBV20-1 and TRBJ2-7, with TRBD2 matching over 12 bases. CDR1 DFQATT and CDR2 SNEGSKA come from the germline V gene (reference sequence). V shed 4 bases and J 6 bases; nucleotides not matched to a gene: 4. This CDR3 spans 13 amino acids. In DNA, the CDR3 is TGCAGTGCTACGACTAGCGGGAGAGTCGAGCAGTACTTC. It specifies CSATTSGRVEQYF.

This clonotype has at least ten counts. CDR3 sequence (DNA): TGTGCCAGCAAAGAGGACGACTACAATGAGCAGTTCTTC. It encodes CASKEDDYNEQFF. V usage is TRBV6-2 or TRBV6-3 and J usage is TRBJ2-1; no clear D. The CDR3 runs to 13 residues. Trimming removed 7 bases from V and 3 bases from J, with 10 bases in between. Looked up from germline, CDR1 is MNHEY and CDR2 is SVGEGT.

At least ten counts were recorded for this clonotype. The CDR3 sequence is CASSLIPGGKAIYEQYF. Here the CDR3 DNA reads TGCGCCAGCAGTTTGATCCCTGGGGGAAAAGCGATCTACGAGCAGTACTTC. This rearrangement joins TRBV5-1 to TRBJ2-7, with D possibly called TRBD1 or TRBD2 (5 bases each). Looked up from germline, CDR1 is SGHRS and CDR2 is YFSETQ. The CDR3 length is 17 residues. Trimming took 5 bases from V and 3 from J, leaving 24 bases between them.

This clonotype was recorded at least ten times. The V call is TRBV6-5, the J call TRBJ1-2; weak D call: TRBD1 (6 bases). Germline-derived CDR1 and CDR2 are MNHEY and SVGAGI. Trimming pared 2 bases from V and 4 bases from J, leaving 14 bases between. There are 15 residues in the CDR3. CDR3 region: CASSYRTANSYGYTF. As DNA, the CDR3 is TGTGCCAGCAGTTACAGGACAGCCAATAGCTATGGCTACACCTTC.

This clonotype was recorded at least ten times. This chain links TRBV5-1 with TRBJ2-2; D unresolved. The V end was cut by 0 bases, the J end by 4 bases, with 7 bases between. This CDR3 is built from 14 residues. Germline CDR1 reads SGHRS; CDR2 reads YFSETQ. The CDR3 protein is CASSLAGLTGELFF. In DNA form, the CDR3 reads TGCGCCAGCAGCTTGGCCGGCCTCACCGGGGAGCTGTTTTTT.

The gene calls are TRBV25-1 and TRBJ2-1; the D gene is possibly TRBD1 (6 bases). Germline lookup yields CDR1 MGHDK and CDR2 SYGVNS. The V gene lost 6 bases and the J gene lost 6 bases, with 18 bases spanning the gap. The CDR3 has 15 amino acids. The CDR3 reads CASSQGILRSNEQFF. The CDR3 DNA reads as TGTGCCAGCAGCCAGGGGATTCTTCGATCCAATGAGCAGTTCTTC. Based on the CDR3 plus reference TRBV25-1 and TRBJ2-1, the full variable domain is EADIYQTPRYLVIGTGKKITLECSQTMGHDKMYWYQQDPGMELHLIHYSYGVNSTEKGDLSSESTVSRIRTEHFPLTLESARPSHTSQYLCASSQGILRSNEQFFGPGTRLTVL.

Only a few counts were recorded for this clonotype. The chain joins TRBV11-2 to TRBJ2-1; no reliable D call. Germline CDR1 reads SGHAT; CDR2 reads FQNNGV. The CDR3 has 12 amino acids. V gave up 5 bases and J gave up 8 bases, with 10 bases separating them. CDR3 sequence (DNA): TGTGCCAGCAGCGTCAACTTGGATGAGCAGTTCTTC. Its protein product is CASSVNLDEQFF.

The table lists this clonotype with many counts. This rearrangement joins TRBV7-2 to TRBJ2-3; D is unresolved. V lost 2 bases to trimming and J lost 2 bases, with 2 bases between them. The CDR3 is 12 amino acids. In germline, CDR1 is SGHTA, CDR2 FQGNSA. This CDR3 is CASSLFTDTQYF. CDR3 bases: TGTGCCAGCAGCTTATTCACAGATACGCAGTATTTT.

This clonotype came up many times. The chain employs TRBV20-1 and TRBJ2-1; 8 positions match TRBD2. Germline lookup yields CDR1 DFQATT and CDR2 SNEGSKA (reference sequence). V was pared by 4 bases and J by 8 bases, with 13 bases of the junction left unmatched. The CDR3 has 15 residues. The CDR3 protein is CSAKTQAGAYDEQFF. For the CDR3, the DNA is TGCAGTGCTAAAACCCAAGCGGGAGCCTATGATGAGCAGTTCTTC.

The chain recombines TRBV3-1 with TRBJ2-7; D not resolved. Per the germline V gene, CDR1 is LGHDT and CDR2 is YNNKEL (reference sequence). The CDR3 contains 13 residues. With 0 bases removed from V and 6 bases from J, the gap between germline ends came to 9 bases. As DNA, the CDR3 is TGTGCCAGCAGCCAAGATCACAGAAGCGAGCAGTACTTC. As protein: CASSQDHRSEQYF.

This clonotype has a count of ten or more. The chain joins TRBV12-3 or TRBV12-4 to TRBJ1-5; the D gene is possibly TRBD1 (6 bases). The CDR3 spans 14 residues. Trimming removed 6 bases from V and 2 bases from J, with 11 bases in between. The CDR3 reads CASRHREGNQPQHF. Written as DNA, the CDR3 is TGTGCCAGCAGGCACAGGGAAGGCAATCAGCCCCAGCATTTT.

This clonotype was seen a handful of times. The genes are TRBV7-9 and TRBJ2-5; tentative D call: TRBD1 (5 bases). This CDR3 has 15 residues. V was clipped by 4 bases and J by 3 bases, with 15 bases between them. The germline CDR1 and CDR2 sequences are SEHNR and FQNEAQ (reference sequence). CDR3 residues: CASSSPSDRKETQYF. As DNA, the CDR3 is TGTGCCAGCAGCTCCCCTTCCGACAGAAAAGAGACCCAGTACTTC.

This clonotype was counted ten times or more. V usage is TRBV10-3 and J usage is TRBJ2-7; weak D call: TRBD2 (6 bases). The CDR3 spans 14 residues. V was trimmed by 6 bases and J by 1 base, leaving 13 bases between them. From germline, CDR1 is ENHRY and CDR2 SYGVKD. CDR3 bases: TGTGCCATCAGAGGAGTTAGCGGATCCTACGAGCAGTACTTC. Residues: CAIRGVSGSYEQYF.

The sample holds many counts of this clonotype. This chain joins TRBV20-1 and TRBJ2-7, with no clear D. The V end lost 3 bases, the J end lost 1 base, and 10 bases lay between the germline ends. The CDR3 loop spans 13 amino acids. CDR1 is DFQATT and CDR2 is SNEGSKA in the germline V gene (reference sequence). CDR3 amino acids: CSASHDWSYEQYF. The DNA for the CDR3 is TGCAGTGCTAGTCATGACTGGTCCTACGAGCAGTACTTC.